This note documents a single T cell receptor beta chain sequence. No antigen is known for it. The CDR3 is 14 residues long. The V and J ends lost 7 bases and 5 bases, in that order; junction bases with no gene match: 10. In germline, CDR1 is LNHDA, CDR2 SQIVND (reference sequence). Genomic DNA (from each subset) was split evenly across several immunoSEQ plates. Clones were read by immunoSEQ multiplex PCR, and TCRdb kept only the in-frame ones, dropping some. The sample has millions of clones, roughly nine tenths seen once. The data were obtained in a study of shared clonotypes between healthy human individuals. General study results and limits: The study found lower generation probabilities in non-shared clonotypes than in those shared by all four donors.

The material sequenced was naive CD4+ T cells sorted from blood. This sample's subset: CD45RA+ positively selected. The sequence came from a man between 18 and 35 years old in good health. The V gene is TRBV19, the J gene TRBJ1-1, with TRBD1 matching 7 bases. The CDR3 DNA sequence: TGTGCCAGTATCACGAGGGGGCCGGGGACTGAAGCTTTCTTT. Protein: CASITRGPGTEAFF.